This T cell receptor (beta chain) was identified during a study of technical replicates of blood from a handful of donors (dated by TCRdb to the late 2010s). The library was built by means of the immunoSEQ multiplex PCR assay. Held by TCRdb, this immuneACCESS table contains in-frame sequences only and omits some clones. Under half of the omission traces to an unresolved V gene where checked; the cause of the rest is unknown. The sample includes about 97,000 clones, with roughly 95% observed a single time. About 0.3% of the sample belongs to the ten largest clones. Of note for this clone: Its antigen remains unidentified. The input lacks base qualities; no much larger clone sits a single base away.

Per the germline V gene, MDHEN is the CDR1 and SYDVKM is the CDR2. The V and J ends are trimmed by 8 bases and 1 base, leaving 11 bases between them. The CDR3 goes from the cysteine to the phenylalanine over 14 residues. Of all the DNA, just the CDR3 is kept, 42 bases in frame from base 1. The sample taken for sequencing was T cells isolated from PBMCs. The chain is made from TRBV28 and TRBJ2-2, with TRBD1 tentatively as D gene (6 bases match). The TCR sequence derives from a human donor in good health. CDR3 reads: CASCGQLNTGELFF. The DNA sequence is given as TGTGCCAGCTGTGGACAGTTGAACACCGGGGAGCTGTTTTTT. Outside the CDR3, residues come from the reference TRBV28 and TRBJ2-2 proteins, so the full variable domain is: DVKVTQSSRYLVKRTGEKVFLECVQDMDHENMFWYRQDPGLGLRLIYFSYDVKMKEKGDIPEGYSVSREKKERFSLILESASTNQTSMYLCASCGQLNTGELFFGEGSRLTVL.